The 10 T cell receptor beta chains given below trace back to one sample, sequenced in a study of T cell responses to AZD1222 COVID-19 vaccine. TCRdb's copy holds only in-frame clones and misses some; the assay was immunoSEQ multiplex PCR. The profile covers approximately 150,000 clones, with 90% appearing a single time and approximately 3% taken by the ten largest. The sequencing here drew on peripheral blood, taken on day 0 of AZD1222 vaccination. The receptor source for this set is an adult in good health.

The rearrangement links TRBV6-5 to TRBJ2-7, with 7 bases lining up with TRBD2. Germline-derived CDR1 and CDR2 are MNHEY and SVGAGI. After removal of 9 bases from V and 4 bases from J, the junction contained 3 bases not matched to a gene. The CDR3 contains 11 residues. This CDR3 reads CASGRVYEQYF. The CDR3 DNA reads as TGTGCCAGTGGGAGGGTTTACGAGCAGTACTTC.

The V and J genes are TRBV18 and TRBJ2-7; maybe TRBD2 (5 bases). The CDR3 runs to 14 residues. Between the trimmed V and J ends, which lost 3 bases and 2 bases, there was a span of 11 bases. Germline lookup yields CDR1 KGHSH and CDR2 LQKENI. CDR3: CASSPPGGAYEQYF. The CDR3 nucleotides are TGTGCCAGCTCACCCCCCGGAGGTGCCTACGAGCAGTACTTC.

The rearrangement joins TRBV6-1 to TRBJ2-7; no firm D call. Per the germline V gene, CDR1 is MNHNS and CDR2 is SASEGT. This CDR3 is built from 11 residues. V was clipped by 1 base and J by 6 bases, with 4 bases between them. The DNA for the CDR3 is TGTGCCAGCAGTGAAGTTGGCGAGCAGTACTTC. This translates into CASSEVGEQYF.

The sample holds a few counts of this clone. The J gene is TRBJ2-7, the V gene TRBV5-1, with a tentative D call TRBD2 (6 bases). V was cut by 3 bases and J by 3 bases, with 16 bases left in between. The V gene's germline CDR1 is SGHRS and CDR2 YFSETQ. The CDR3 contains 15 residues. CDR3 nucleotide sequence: TGCGCCAGCAGCTCGGGACTCCTAACGATCTACGAGCAGTACTTC. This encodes CASSSGLLTIYEQYF.

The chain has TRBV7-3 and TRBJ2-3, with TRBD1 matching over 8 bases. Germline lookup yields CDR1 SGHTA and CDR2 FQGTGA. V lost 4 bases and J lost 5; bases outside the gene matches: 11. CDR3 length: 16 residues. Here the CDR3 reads CASSSLGTGLGDTQYF. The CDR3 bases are TGTGCCAGCAGCTCACTCGGGACAGGCCTAGGAGATACGCAGTATTTT.

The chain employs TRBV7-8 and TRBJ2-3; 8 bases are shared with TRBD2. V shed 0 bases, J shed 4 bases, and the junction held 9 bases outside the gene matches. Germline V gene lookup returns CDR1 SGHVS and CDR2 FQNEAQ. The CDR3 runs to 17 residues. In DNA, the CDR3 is TGTGCCAGCAGCTTAGCGCGAATAGCGGGGTTTTCAGATACGCAGTATTTT. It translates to CASSLARIAGFSDTQYF.

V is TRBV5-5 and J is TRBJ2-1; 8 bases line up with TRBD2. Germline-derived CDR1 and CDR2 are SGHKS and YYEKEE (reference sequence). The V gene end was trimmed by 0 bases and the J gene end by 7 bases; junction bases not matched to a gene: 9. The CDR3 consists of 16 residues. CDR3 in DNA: TGTGCCAGCAGCTTGGACCCGGGGGGGCCTTTAAATGAGCAGTTCTTC. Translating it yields CASSLDPGGPLNEQFF.

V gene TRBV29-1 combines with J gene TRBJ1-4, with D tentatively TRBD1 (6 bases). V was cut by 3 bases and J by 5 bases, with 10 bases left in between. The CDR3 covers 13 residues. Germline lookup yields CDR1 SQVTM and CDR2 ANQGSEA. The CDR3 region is CSVDEQGNEKLFF. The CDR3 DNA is TGCAGCGTTGATGAGCAGGGGAATGAAAAACTGTTTTTT. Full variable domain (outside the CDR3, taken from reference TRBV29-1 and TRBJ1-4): SAVISQKPSRDICQRGTSLTIQCQVDSQVTMMFWYRQQPGQSLTLIATANQGSEATYESGFVIDKFPISRPNLTFSTLTVSNMSPEDSSIYLCSVDEQGNEKLFFGSGTQLSVL.

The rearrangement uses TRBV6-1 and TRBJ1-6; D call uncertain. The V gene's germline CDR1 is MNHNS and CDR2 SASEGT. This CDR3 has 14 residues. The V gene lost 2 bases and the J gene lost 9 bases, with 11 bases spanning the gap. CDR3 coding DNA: TGTGCCAGCAGTGAACAGAGTCCCGGTTCACCCCTCCACTTT. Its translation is CASSEQSPGSPLHF.

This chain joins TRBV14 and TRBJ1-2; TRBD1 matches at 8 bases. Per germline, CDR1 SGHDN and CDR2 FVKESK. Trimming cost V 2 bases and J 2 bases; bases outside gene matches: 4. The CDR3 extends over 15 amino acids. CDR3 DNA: TGTGCCAGCAGCCAAAGCAGGACAGGGAACTATGGCTACACCTTC. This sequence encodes CASSQSRTGNYGYTF. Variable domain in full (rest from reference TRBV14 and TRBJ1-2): EAGVTQFPSHSVIEKGQTVTLRCDPISGHDNLYWYRRVMGKEIKFLLHFVKESKQDESGMPNNRFLAERTGGTYSTLKVQPAELEDSGVYFCASSQSRTGNYGYTFGSGTRLTVV.